The 8 T cell receptor beta chains presented below share a single source sample, sequenced in a study of blood T cell repertoires in COVID-19. Libraries were prepared by immunoSEQ multiplex PCR; TCRdb keeps only in-frame clonotypes and omits some of them. The table includes about 180,000 clones, about 91% detected once. Sample: peripheral blood. These receptors were taken from a woman in her twenties or thirties with acute or convalescent COVID-19.

The rearrangement links TRBV5-1 to TRBJ1-1; D unclear. This CDR3 is built from 16 residues. CDR1 and CDR2 from the germline V gene are SGHRS and YFSETQ. The germline V and J ends were trimmed by 0 bases and 3 bases, with 15 bases remaining between them. CDR3 amino acids: CASSLGATVSYTEAFF. CDR3 in DNA: TGCGCCAGCAGCTTGGGCGCTACAGTCTCTTACACTGAAGCTTTCTTT. The full variable domain, in which reference TRBV5-1 and TRBJ1-1 provide the parts outside the CDR3, is KAGVTQTPRYLIKTRGQQVTLSCSPISGHRSVSWYQQTPGQGLQFLFEYFSETQRNKGNFPGRFSGRQFSNSRSEMNVSTLELGDSALYLCASSLGATVSYTEAFFGQGTRLTVV.

This chain uses TRBV27 with TRBJ1-5, with D perhaps TRBD1 (5 bases). Germline lookup yields CDR1 MNHEY and CDR2 SMNVEV (reference sequence). V lost 6 bases and J lost 0, with 18 bases in between. The CDR3 runs 17 residues. CDR3 loop: CASSGVGTVHSNQPQHF. CDR3 DNA sequence: TGTGCCAGCAGCGGTGTTGGGACTGTCCATAGCAATCAGCCCCAGCATTTT.

This chain joins TRBV19 and TRBJ2-5; D not resolved. Trimming cost V 7 bases and J 3 bases, with 12 bases left between them. The CDR3 is 13 residues long. The V gene's germline CDR1 is LNHDA and CDR2 SQIVND (reference sequence). The CDR3 DNA is TGTGCCAGTAACGATCCGGTCGAAGAGACCCAGTACTTC. As protein: CASNDPVEETQYF.

This chain joins TRBV7-9 and TRBJ2-1; the match to TRBD2 covers 11 bases. The junction had 15 bases not matched to a gene; V was cut back by 7 bases and J by 4 bases. The germline V gene has CDR1 SEHNR and CDR2 FQNEAQ (reference sequence). This CDR3 contains 18 residues. CDR3 protein: CASTTTTSGISPYNEQFF. The CDR3 coding sequence is TGTGCCAGCACCACCACGACTAGCGGGATTTCGCCTTACAATGAGCAGTTCTTC.

The chain recombines TRBV11-3 with TRBJ2-3, with 8 bases lining up with TRBD2. The germline gives CDR1 SGHNT, CDR2 YENEEA. V lost 5 bases to trimming and J lost 6 bases; unmatched junction nucleotides: 10. The CDR3 sequence is 15 residues long. CDR3 DNA sequence: TGTGCCAGCAGCCCCCTCGGGGGGGCCGCGGATACGCAGTATTTT. Translation: CASSPLGGAADTQYF. Based on the CDR3 plus reference TRBV11-3 and TRBJ2-3, the full variable domain is EAGVVQSPRYKIIEKKQPVAFWCNPISGHNTLYWYLQNLGQGPELLIRYENEEAVDDSQLPKDRFSAERLKGVDSTLKIQPAELGDSAVYLCASSPLGGAADTQYFGPGTRLTVL.

The chain is built from TRBV5-4 and TRBJ1-3, with D possibly TRBD1 on 6 matching bases. CDR1 and CDR2 from the germline V gene are SGHNT and YYREEE (reference sequence). This CDR3 is built from 12 residues. V was cut by 7 bases and J by 4 bases, with 9 bases left in between. For the CDR3, the DNA is TGTGCCAGCTCAGGGGACGGAAACACCATATATTTT. Its translation is CASSGDGNTIYF.

The chain carries TRBV25-1 and TRBJ1-4; no clear D. This CDR3 is built from 13 residues. V lost 8 bases, J lost 3 bases, and 10 bases lay in between. CDR1 and CDR2 (germline): MGHDK, SYGVNS. The CDR3 DNA follows: TGTGCCAGCGAGGAGGCCTCTAATGAAAAACTGTTTTTT. This sequence encodes CASEEASNEKLFF.

This chain links TRBV2 with TRBJ1-6; D uncertain. CDR1 and CDR2 from the germline V gene are SNHLY and FYNNEI. Trimming pared 7 bases from V and 0 bases from J, leaving 13 bases between. The CDR3 loop spans 16 amino acids. The CDR3 DNA follows: TGTGCCAGCAACACACACCCCACCTCCTATAATTCACCCCTCCACTTT. This encodes CASNTHPTSYNSPLHF.